This TCR beta chain was obtained from a study of radiotherapy plus CTLA-4 blockade in lung cancer. As for the study in general: Across the patients, objective responses occurred in about 19%, and disease control in roughly 30%.

Profiled with immunoSEQ multiplex PCR; TCRdb holds only in-frame clones, not every one. The data show approximately 95,000 clones, approximately 85% seen once. With respect to this clone: Its target is not known.

The V gene's germline CDR1 is SGHNT and CDR2 YYREEE (reference sequence). The CDR3 is made up of 16 amino acids. V lost 4 bases and J lost 0; bases outside the gene matches: 6. Study-wide results and caveats: Blood saw expansion of tumor-derived TCR clones after radiotherapy plus ipilimumab.

With ipilimumab providing CTLA-4 blockade, focal radiation was administered to patients who had chemo-refractory metastatic non-small-cell lung cancer. The chain is built from TRBV5-4 and TRBJ2-1; 8 nucleotides line up with TRBD2. The material was peripheral blood, obtained from a patient treated with radiotherapy plus ipilimumab. This clonotype originated in a human donor with non-small cell lung cancer who had a partial response to radiotherapy plus ipilimumab. CDR3 amino acids: CASSLRSGSSYNEQFF. The CDR3 DNA reads TGTGCCAGCAGCCTTCGGAGCGGGAGCTCCTACAATGAGCAGTTCTTC.